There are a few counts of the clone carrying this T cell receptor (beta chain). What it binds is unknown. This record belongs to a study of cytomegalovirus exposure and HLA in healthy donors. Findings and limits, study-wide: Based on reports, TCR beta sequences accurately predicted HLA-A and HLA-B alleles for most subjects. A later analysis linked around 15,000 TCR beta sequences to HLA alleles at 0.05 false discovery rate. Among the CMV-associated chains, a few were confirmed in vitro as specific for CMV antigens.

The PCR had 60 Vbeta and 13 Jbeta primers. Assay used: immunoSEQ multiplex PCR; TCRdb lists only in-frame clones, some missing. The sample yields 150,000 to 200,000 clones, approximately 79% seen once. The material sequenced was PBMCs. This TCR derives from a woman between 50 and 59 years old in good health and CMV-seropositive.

CDR3 bases: TGCGCCAGCAGTTCGGGACAGATGAACACTGAAGCTTTCTTT. Its protein is CASSSGQMNTEAFF. The genes are TRBV4-1 and TRBJ1-1, with 7 bases aligning to TRBD1. The CDR3 extends over 14 amino acids. Trimming took 6 bases from V and 0 from J; bases not matched to a gene: 4. In germline, CDR1 is MGHRA, CDR2 YSYEKL.